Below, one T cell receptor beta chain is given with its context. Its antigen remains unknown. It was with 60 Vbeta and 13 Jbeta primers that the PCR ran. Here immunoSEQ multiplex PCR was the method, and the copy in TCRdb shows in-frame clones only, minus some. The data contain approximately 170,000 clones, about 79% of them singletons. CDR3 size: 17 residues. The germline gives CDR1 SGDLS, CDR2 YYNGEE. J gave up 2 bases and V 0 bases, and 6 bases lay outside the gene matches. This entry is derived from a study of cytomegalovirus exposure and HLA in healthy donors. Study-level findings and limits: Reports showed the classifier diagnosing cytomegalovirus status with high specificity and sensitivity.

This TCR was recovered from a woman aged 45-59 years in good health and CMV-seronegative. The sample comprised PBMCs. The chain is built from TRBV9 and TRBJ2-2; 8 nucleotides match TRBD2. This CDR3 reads CASSVAVGRANTGELFF. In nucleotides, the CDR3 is TGTGCCAGCAGCGTAGCTGTCGGGAGGGCCAACACCGGGGAGCTGTTTTTT.